This T cell receptor (beta chain) was retrieved from a study of T cells in Graves' hyperthyroidism and ophthalmopathy. The V segment lost 7 bases and the J segment 7 bases; nucleotides outside the gene matches: 17. Germline V CDR1 and CDR2: SQVTM, ANQGSEA. The CDR3 runs 16 residues. This clonotype was detected many times. Amplified TCR beta CDR3 regions derived from RNA transcripts. A set of HTBI primers served as the primers for a first-round RT-PCR of the TCR CDR3. TCRdb passed the multiplex PCR reads through MiXCR, listing each CDR3 protein once. The profile shows a few hundred thousand distinct CDR3 sequences, approximately 15% of them singletons.

This receptor was identified in a woman aged 35 to 49 with Graves' ophthalmopathy. The sample comprised blood. V usage is TRBV29-1 and J usage is TRBJ2-2; 8 bases map to TRBD2. The CDR3 region has the DNA TGCAGCGCGTTGAAACCCAGCGGGGGCCAAATCGGGGAGCTGTTTTTT. Its protein is CSALKPSGGQIGELFF.